This T cell receptor (beta chain) was captured by sequencing in a study of blood T cell repertoires in COVID-19. Methods used by the authors: Scientists estimated how many nucleated cells there were by amplifying reference gene primers. The assay was immunoSEQ multiplex PCR, and TCRdb's table has in-frame clones only and misses some. The DNA was the basis for D and trimming; V, J and clone size are from that table. The repertoire holds some 140,000 clones, with about 85% as singletons. Germline lookup yields CDR1 MGHRA and CDR2 YSYEKL. Losses at the gene ends were 2 bases for V and 7 bases for J; bases not matched to a gene: 2. The CDR3 spans 13 residues.

The material sequenced was peripheral blood. The chain is built from TRBV4-1 and TRBJ1-2; 9 bases are a match to TRBD1. The TCR originated in a man aged 60 to 69 with COVID-19, enrolled during active disease. In DNA form, the CDR3 reads TGCGCCAGCAGCCAAACAGGGGGCTTTGGCTACACCTTC. Translating gives CASSQTGGFGYTF.